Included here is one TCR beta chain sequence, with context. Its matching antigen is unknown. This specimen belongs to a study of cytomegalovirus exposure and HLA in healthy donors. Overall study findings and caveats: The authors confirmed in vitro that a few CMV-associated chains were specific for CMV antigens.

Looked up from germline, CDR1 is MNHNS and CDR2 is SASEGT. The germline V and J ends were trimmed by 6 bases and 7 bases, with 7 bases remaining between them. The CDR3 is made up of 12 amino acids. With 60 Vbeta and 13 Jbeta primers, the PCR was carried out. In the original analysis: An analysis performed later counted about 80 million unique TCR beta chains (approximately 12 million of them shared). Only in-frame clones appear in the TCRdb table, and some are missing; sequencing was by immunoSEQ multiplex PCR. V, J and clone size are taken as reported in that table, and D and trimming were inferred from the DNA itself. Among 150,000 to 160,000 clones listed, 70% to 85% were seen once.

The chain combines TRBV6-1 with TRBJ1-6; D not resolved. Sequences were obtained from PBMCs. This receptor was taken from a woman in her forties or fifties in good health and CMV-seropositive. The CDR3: CASSRGNSPLHF. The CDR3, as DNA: TGTGCCAGCAGCCGGGGAAATTCACCCCTCCACTTT.